Below, 5 T cell receptor beta chains from the same sample are listed, as sequenced in a study of sequential checkpoint blockade in melanoma. As for treatment: randomized to nivolumab then ipilimumab (arm A) or the reverse (arm B). Sequencing used immunoSEQ multiplex PCR; TCRdb keeps in-frame clones, though not all of them. The profile covers 15,000 to 20,000 clones, with over 65% appearing a single time and under 5% taken by the ten largest. Material: tumor tissue (inferred from file names), obtained from a patient given nivolumab and ipilimumab in sequence. The source of these receptors is a human donor with melanoma.

The V and J genes are TRBV19 and TRBJ1-5; 7 nucleotides line up with TRBD1. Germline trimming cut 3 bases from V and 10 bases from J; bases unmatched to any gene: 9. CDR1 LNHDA and CDR2 SQIVND come from the germline V gene (reference sequence). The CDR3 length is 14 residues. The CDR3 is CASSIEGRGLPQHF. Here the CDR3 DNA reads TGTGCCAGTAGTATTGAGGGCAGGGGGTTACCCCAGCATTTT.

The rearrangement joins TRBV28 to TRBJ1-4, with a possible D match to TRBD1 (6 bases). Trimming took off 6 bases at V and 3 bases at J, with 14 bases between the two ends. The germline CDR1 and CDR2 sequences are MDHEN and SYDVKM. The CDR3 runs 15 residues. The CDR3 DNA is TGTGCCAGCAGCCCCCAACAGGGTTCTAATGAAAAACTGTTTTTT. Translation gives CASSPQQGSNEKLFF.

The rearrangement links TRBV11-3 to TRBJ2-1; 14 bases line up with TRBD2. Germline-derived CDR1 and CDR2 are SGHNT and YENEEA. Trimming took 3 bases from V and 8 from J; bases not matched to a gene: 9. CDR3 length: 17 residues. The CDR3 spells CASSLVGLAGDGDEQFF. DNA of the CDR3: TGTGCCAGCAGCTTGGTGGGACTAGCGGGAGACGGGGATGAGCAGTTCTTC.

The V gene is TRBV11-3, the J gene TRBJ1-6; D is possibly TRBD1 (6 bases). Germline V lookup: CDR1 SGHNT, CDR2 YENEEA. The CDR3 is made up of 14 amino acids. Trimming took off 6 bases at V and 10 bases at J, with 16 bases between the two ends. The CDR3 sequence is CASSSDRSKSPLHF. CDR3 nucleotides: TGTGCCAGCAGTTCTGACAGGAGTAAGTCACCCCTCCACTTT.

This clone was counted between two and nine times. This chain uses TRBV18 with TRBJ1-4; 7 positions match TRBD1. CDR1 is KGHSH, CDR2 LQKENI, per germline. Trimming cost V 5 bases and J 6 bases; bases outside gene matches: 3. The CDR3 spans 13 residues. The CDR3 bases are TGTGCCAGCTCAGGACAGGCTGATGAAAAACTGTTTTTT. Its protein is CASSGQADEKLFF.